This TCR beta chain was profiled in a study of beta chain features in type 1 diabetes. General study findings and limits: Researchers cautioned that cDNA sequencing could over-represent cells with high TCR expression. VDJ junctions sequenced from type 1 diabetes patients showed fewer insertions and more deletions. All four CD4+ subsets from Type 1 diabetes patients carried moderately but significantly shorter TCRB CDR3s.

The CDR3 consists of 17 residues. V lost 0 bases, J lost 2 bases, and 7 bases stayed unmatched. The germline V gene has CDR1 SGDLS and CDR2 YYNGEE. This clone was counted between two and nine times. As yet, its antigen is unknown. Expressed TCRB transcripts were sequenced after all isolated RNA was converted to cDNA. Repertoires were generated with immunoSEQ multiplex PCR, while TCRdb's copy carries only in-frame clones and drops some. The table has tens of thousands of clones, roughly a third seen once. This clonotype originated in a woman between 18 and 29 years old in good health. This rearrangement joins TRBV9 to TRBJ2-3; 9 positions agree with TRBD2. What was sequenced was stem cell memory CD4+ T cells from blood. The CDR3 region has the DNA TGTGCCAGCAGCGTAGACAGGAGCGGGAGGAACACAGATACGCAGTATTTT. Protein: CASSVDRSGRNTDTQYF.